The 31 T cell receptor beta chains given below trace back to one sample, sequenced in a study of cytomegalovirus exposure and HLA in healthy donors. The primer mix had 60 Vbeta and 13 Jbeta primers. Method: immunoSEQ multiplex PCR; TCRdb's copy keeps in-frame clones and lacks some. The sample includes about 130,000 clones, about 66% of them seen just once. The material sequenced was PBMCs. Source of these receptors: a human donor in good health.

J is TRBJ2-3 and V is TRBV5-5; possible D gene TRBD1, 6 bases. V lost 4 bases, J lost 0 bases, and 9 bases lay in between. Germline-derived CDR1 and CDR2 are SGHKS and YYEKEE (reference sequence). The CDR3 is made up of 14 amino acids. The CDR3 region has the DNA TGTGCCAGCAGCAGCAGGGGTAGCACAGATACGCAGTATTTT. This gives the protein CASSSRGSTDTQYF.

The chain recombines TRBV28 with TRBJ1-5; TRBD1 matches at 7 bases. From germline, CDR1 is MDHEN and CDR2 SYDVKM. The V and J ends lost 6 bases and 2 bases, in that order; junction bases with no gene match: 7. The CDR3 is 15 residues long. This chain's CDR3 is CASRVRGTGNQPQHF. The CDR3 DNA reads TGTGCCAGCAGAGTCCGGGGGACAGGCAATCAGCCCCAGCATTTT.

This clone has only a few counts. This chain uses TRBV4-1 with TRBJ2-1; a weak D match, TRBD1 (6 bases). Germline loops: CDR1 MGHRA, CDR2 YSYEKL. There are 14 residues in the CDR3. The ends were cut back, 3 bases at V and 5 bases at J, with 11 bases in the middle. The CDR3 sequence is CASSHRDNDNEQFF. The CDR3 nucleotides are TGCGCCAGCAGCCACCGGGACAATGACAATGAGCAGTTCTTC.

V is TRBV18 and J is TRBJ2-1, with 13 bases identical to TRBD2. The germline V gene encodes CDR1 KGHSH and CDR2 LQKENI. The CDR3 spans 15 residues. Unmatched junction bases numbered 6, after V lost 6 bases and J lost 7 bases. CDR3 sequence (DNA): TGTGCCAGCTCCGAGACTAGCGGGGGGTGGAATGAGCAGTTCTTC. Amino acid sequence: CASSETSGGWNEQFF.

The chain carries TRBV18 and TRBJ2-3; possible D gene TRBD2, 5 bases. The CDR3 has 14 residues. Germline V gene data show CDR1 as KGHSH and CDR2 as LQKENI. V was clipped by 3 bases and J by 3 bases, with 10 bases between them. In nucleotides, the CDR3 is TGTGCCAGCTCACCCACTAGGGAGACAGATACGCAGTATTTT. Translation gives CASSPTRETDTQYF.

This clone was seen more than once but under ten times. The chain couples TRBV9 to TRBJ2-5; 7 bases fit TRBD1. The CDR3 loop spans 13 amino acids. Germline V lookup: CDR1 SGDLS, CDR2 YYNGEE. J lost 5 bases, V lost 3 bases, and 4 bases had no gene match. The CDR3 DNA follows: TGTGCCAGCAGCGCCCAGGGGGTTGAGACCCAGTACTTC. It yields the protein CASSAQGVETQYF.

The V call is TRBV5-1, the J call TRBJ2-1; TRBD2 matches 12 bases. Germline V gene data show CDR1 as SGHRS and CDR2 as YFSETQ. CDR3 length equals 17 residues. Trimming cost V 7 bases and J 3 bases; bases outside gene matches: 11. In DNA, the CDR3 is TGCGCCAGCCAGGGACGGCCGGGACTAGCGGGCTACAATGAGCAGTTCTTC. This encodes CASQGRPGLAGYNEQFF.

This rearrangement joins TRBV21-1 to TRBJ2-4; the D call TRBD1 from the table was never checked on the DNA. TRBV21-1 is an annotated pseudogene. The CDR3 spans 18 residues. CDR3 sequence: CASSKLRTGIGAKNIQYF. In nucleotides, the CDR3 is TGTGCCAGCAGCAAATTAAGGACAGGCATTGGGGCCAAAAACATTCAGTACTTC.

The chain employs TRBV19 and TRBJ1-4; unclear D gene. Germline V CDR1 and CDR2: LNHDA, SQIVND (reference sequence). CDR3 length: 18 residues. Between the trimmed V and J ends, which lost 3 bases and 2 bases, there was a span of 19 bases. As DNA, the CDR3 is TGTGCCAGTAGTATGACTAAGGTATCGACCACTACTAATGAAAAACTGTTTTTT. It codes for CASSMTKVSTTTNEKLFF.

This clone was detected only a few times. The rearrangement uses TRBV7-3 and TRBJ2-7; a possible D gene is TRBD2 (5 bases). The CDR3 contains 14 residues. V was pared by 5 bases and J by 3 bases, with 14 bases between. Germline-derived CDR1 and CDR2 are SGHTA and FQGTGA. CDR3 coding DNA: TGTGCCAGCAGCCCGGGCCGAAGCGGCTACGAGCAGTACTTC. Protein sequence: CASSPGRSGYEQYF. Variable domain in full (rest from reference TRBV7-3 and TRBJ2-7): GAGVSQTPSNKVTEKGKYVELRCDPISGHTALYWYRQSLGQGPEFLIYFQGTGAADDSGLPNDRFFAVRPEGSVSTLKIQRTERGDSAVYLCASSPGRSGYEQYFGPGTRLTVT.

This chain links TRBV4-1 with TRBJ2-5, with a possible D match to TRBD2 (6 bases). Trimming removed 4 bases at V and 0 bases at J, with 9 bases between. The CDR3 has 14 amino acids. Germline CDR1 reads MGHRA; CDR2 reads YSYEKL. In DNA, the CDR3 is TGCGCCAGCAGCCGGGCGGGGTACCAAGAGACCCAGTACTTC. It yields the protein CASSRAGYQETQYF.

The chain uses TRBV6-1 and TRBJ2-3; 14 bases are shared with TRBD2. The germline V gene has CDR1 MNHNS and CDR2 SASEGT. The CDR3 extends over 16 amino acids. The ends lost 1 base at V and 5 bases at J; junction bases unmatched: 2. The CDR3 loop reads CASSEGLAGGIDTQYF. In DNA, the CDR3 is TGTGCCAGCAGTGAAGGACTAGCGGGAGGGATAGATACGCAGTATTTT.

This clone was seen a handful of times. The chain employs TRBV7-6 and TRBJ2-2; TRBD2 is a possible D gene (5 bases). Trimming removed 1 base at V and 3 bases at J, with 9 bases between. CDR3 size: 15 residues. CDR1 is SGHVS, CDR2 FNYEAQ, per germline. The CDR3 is CASSLGASHTGELFF. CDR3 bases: TGTGCCAGCAGCTTAGGGGCTAGCCACACCGGGGAGCTGTTTTTT. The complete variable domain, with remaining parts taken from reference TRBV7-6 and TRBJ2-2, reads GAGVSQSPRYKVTKRGQDVALRCDPISGHVSLYWYRQALGQGPEFLTYFNYEAQQDKSGLPNDRFSAERPEGSISTLTIQRTEQRDSAMYRCASSLGASHTGELFFGEGSRLTVL.

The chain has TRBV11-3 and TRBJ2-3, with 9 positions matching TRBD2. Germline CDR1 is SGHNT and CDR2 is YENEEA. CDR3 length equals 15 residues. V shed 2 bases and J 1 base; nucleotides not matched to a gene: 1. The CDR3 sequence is CASSLQREGTDTQYF. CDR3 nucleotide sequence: TGTGCCAGCAGCTTACAGCGGGAGGGCACAGATACGCAGTATTTT.

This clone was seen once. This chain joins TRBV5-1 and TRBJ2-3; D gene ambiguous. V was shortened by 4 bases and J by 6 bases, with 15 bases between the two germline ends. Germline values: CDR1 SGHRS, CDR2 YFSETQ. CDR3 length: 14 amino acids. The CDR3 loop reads CASSLAGLPDTQYF. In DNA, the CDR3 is TGCGCCAGCAGCCTGGCAGGCCTACCTGATACGCAGTATTTT.

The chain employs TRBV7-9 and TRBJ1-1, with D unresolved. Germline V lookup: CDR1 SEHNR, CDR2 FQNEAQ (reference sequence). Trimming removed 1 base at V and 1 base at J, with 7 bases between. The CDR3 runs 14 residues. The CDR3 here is CASSLDTRNTEAFF. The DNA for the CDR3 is TGTGCCAGCAGCTTAGACACAAGGAACACTGAAGCTTTCTTT.

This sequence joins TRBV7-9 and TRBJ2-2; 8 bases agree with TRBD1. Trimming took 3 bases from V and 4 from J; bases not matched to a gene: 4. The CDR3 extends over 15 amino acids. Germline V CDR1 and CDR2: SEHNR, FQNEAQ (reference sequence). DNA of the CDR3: TGTGCCAGCAGCTTCCAGGGGGCGGGCACCGGGGAGCTGTTTTTT. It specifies CASSFQGAGTGELFF.

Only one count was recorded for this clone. CDR3 region: CASSQREGGEQFF. The CDR3 region has the DNA TGCGCCAGCAGCCAAAGGGAGGGGGGTGAGCAGTTCTTC. The chain links TRBV4-1 to TRBJ2-1, with D perhaps TRBD2 (7 bases). Germline CDR1 reads MGHRA; CDR2 reads YSYEKL. V lost 2 bases and J 9 bases, leaving 11 bases between the germline ends. This CDR3 region has 13 residues.

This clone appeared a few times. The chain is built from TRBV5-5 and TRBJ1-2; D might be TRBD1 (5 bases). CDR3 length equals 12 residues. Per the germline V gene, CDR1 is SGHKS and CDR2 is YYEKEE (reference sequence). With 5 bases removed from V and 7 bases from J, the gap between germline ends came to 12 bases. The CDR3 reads CASREGSAGYTF. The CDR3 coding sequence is TGTGCCAGCAGGGAGGGGAGTGCTGGCTACACCTTC.

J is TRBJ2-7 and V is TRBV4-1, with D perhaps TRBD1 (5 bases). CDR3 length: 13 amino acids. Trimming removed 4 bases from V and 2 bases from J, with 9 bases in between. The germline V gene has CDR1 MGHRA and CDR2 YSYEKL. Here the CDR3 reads CASSRQSAYEQYF. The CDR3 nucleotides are TGCGCCAGCAGCCGACAGAGTGCCTACGAGCAGTACTTC.

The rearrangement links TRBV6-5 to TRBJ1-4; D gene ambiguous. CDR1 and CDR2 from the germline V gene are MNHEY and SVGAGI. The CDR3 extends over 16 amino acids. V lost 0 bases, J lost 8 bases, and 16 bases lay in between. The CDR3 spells CASSYSGGSNREKLFF. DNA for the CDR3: TGTGCCAGCAGTTACTCGGGCGGGTCGAACCGAGAAAAACTGTTTTTT.

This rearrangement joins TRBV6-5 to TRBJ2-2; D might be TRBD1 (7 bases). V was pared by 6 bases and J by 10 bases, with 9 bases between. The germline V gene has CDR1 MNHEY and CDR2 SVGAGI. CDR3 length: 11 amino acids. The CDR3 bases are TGTGCCAGCAGCAGGGGGGAGGAGCTGTTTTTT. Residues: CASSRGEELFF.

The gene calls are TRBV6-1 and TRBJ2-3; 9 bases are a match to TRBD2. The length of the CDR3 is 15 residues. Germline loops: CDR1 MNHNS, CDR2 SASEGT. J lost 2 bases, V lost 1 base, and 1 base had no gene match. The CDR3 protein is CASSEGLAVTDTQYF. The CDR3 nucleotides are TGTGCCAGCAGTGAAGGACTAGCGGTCACAGATACGCAGTATTTT.

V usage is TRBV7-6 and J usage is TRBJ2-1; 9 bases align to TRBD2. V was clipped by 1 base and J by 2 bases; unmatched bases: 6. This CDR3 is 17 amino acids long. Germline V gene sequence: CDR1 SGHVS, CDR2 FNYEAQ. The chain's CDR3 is CASSLEGGGRAYNEQFF. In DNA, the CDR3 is TGTGCCAGCAGCTTAGAGGGCGGCGGGAGGGCCTACAATGAGCAGTTCTTC.

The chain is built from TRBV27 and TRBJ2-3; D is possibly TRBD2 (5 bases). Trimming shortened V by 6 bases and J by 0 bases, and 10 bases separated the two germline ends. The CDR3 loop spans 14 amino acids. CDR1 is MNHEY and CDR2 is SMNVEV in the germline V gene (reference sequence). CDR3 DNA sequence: TGTGCCAGCAGAAGGACTCCAAGCACAGATACGCAGTATTTT. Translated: CASRRTPSTDTQYF.

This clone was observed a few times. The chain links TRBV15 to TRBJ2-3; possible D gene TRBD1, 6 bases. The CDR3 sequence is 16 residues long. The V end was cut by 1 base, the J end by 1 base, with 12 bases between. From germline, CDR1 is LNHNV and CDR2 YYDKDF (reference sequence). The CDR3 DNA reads TGTGCCACCAGCAGAGTTGGGACACCGGGCACAGATACGCAGTATTTT. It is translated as CATSRVGTPGTDTQYF.

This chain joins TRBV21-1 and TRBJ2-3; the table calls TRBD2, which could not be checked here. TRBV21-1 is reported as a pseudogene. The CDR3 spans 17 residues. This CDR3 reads CASSKGQGGGYTDTQYF. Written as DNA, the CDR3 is TGTGCCAGCAGCAAAGGTCAGGGAGGGGGGTATACAGATACGCAGTATTTT.

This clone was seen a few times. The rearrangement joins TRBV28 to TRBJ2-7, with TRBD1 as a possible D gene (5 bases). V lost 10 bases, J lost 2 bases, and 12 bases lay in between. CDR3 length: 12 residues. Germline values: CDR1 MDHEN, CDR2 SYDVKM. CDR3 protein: CATDSDPYEQYF. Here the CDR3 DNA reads TGTGCCACCGACAGTGATCCCTACGAGCAGTACTTC.

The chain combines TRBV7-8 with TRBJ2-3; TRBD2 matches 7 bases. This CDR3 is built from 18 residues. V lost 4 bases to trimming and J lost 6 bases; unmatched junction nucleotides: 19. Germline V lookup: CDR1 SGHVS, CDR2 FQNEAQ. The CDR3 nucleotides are TGTGCCAGCAGCTCAAGGGGTGGCCTACCGAGCGGGGCGGATACGCAGTATTTT. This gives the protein CASSSRGGLPSGADTQYF.

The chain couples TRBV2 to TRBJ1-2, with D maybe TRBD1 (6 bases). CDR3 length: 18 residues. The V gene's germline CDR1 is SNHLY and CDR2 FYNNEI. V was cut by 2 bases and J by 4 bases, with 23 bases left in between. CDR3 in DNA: TGTGCCAGCAGTGAACGGGGGGGCACAGGAATCCGCGGCTATGGCTACACCTTC. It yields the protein CASSERGGTGIRGYGYTF.

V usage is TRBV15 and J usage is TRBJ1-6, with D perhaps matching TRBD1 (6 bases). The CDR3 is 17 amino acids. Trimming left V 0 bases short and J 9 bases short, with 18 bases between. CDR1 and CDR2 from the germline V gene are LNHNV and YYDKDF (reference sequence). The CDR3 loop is CATSRDRPGVVGSPLHF. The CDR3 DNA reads TGTGCCACCAGCAGAGATCGCCCAGGGGTAGTGGGTTCACCCCTCCACTTT.